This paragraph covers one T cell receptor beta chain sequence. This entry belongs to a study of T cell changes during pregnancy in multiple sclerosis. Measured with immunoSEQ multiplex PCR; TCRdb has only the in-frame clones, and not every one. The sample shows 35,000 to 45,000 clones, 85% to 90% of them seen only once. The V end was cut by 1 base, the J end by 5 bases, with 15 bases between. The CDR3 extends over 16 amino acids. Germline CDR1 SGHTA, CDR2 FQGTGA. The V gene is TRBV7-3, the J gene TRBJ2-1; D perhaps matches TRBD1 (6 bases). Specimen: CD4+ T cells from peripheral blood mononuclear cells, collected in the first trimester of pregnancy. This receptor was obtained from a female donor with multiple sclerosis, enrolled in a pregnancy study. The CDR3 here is CASSLRGQGIDNEQFF. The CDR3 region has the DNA TGTGCCAGCAGCTTAAGGGGCCAGGGGATAGACAATGAGCAGTTCTTC.